This passage covers 29 T cell receptor beta chains from one sample sequenced in a study of shared clonotypes between healthy human individuals. The table came from immunoSEQ multiplex PCR; TCRdb's copy has only in-frame clones and leaves some out. Of approximately 500,000 clones in the sample, about four fifths were seen once. Sequenced sample: PBMCs. Receptor source: a woman aged 40 to 50 in good health. Some clones in this sample may be carry-over from other donors' samples.

The chain couples TRBV29-1 to TRBJ2-5; maybe TRBD1 (6 bases). Germline-derived CDR1 and CDR2 are SQVTM and ANQGSEA. The CDR3 is 12 amino acids. V lost 8 bases and J lost 3, with 13 bases in between. The CDR3 sequence: CSSLQGEETQYF. Written as DNA, the CDR3 is TGCAGCTCATTACAGGGTGAAGAGACCCAGTACTTC. Full variable domain (outside the CDR3, taken from reference TRBV29-1 and TRBJ2-5): SAVISQKPSRDICQRGTSLTIQCQVDSQVTMMFWYRQQPGQSLTLIATANQGSEATYESGFVIDKFPISRPNLTFSTLTVSNMSPEDSSIYLCSSLQGEETQYFGPGTRLLVL.

The chain uses TRBV27 and TRBJ2-7; 8 nucleotides agree with TRBD1. There are 15 residues in the CDR3. Per germline, CDR1 MNHEY and CDR2 SMNVEV (reference sequence). The V segment lost 3 bases and the J segment 4 bases; nucleotides outside the gene matches: 8. The CDR3 DNA sequence: TGTGCCAGCAGTTTTTCCCGGGACAGGACATACGAGCAGTACTTC. Protein: CASSFSRDRTYEQYF.

This chain links TRBV4-3 with TRBJ2-1; D uncertain. Germline loops: CDR1 LGHNA, CDR2 YSLEER. Trimming removed 1 base from V and 6 bases from J, with 22 bases in between. The CDR3 runs 18 residues. The CDR3 region is CASSQVPRVGVHGNEQFF. The CDR3, as DNA: TGCGCCAGCAGCCAAGTCCCCCGAGTAGGAGTGCACGGCAATGAGCAGTTCTTC.

The CDR3 reads CASSLELNTGELFF. CDR3 DNA sequence: TGTGCCAGCAGCTTAGAACTAAACACCGGGGAGCTGTTTTTT. V and J are TRBV7-3 and TRBJ2-2; D is undetermined. V lost 2 bases and J lost 2, with 6 bases in between. The length of the CDR3 is 14 residues. Germline V gives CDR1 SGHTA, CDR2 FQGTGA.

About this clone: The sample contains more than one DNA sequence encoding this CDR3. The rearrangement joins TRBV5-1 to TRBJ2-1; 9 nucleotides match TRBD1. J was trimmed by 1 base and V by 4 bases; bases with no gene match: 3. The CDR3 has 15 residues. Germline CDR1 reads SGHRS; CDR2 reads YFSETQ. The CDR3 is CASSPGTGSYNEQFF. The CDR3, as DNA: TGCGCCAGCAGCCCCGGGACAGGGTCCTACAATGAGCAGTTCTTC. Using reference TRBV5-1 and TRBJ2-1 for the parts outside the CDR3, the full variable domain is KAGVTQTPRYLIKTRGQQVTLSCSPISGHRSVSWYQQTPGQGLQFLFEYFSETQRNKGNFPGRFSGRQFSNSRSEMNVSTLELGDSALYLCASSPGTGSYNEQFFGPGTRLTVL.

The rearrangement uses TRBV4-3 and TRBJ1-2; D remains ambiguous. Germline-derived CDR1 and CDR2 are LGHNA and YSLEER. The CDR3 totals 14 residues. V dropped 0 bases and J dropped 0 bases, with 5 bases sitting between them. The CDR3 is CASSQEGTNYGYTF. CDR3 bases: TGCGCCAGCAGCCAAGAGGGAACTAACTATGGCTACACCTTC.

The rearrangement joins TRBV5-1 to TRBJ1-4, with TRBD1 as a possible D gene (5 bases). Germline V CDR1 and CDR2: SGHRS, YFSETQ. The CDR3 is made up of 16 amino acids. V lost 5 bases and J 3 bases, leaving 17 bases between the germline ends. CDR3 sequence reads: CASRPGTVSANEKLFF. Written as DNA, the CDR3 is TGCGCCAGCAGACCCGGGACGGTCTCGGCTAATGAAAAACTGTTTTTT.

This chain uses TRBV2 with TRBJ1-5; TRBD1 might be the D (6 bases). The germline V gene encodes CDR1 SNHLY and CDR2 FYNNEI. Trimming stripped 5 bases from V and 7 bases from J, with 12 bases between. CDR3 length: 13 amino acids. Here the CDR3 DNA reads TGTGCCAGCAGTTGGGGGCTGGAGCAGCCCCAGCATTTT. This sequence encodes CASSWGLEQPQHF.

V usage is TRBV14 and J usage is TRBJ2-7, with D unclear. The V gene's germline CDR1 is SGHDN and CDR2 FVKESK. Trimming took 3 bases from V and 6 from J, leaving 12 bases between them. The CDR3 totals 13 residues. CDR3 nucleotide sequence: TGTGCCAGCAGCCAGTTTGAGTTTGGCGAGCAGTACTTC. This translates into CASSQFEFGEQYF.

The V and J genes are TRBV28 and TRBJ1-5, with 7 bases identical to TRBD1. Germline-derived CDR1 and CDR2 are MDHEN and SYDVKM. CDR3 length: 16 amino acids. J lost 0 bases, V lost 6 bases, and 8 bases had no gene match. CDR3 sequence reads: CASSSPGQNSNQPQHF. In DNA form, the CDR3 reads TGTGCCAGCAGCAGCCCGGGACAGAATAGCAATCAGCCCCAGCATTTT.

The rearrangement joins TRBV7-3 to TRBJ2-1; 7 nucleotides agree with TRBD1. Germline values: CDR1 SGHTA, CDR2 FQGTGA. The CDR3 loop spans 12 amino acids. The V and J ends lost 5 bases and 10 bases, in that order; junction bases with no gene match: 5. In DNA, the CDR3 is TGTGCCAGCAGCCAAGGGGGCCAAGAGCAGTTCTTC. It yields the protein CASSQGGQEQFF.

This clone was seen only a few times. The genes are TRBV29-1 and TRBJ2-5; 8 bases match TRBD2. The J call is in doubt because the DNA end fits TRBJ2-7 better. The CDR3 is 15 amino acids. Germline V gene data show CDR1 as SQVTM and CDR2 as ANQGSEA. The CDR3 loop is CSVPGGASDIYEQYF. The CDR3 bases are TGCAGCGTCCCCGGGGGGGCTAGCGACATTTACGAGCAGTACTTC.

The CDR3 loop is CASSPRPTGGNWYEQYF. DNA of the CDR3: TGTGCCAGCAGCCCCCGACCGACAGGGGGGAATTGGTACGAGCAGTACTTC. This rearrangement joins TRBV7-9 to TRBJ2-7; 9 bases map to TRBD1. Germline values: CDR1 SEHNR, CDR2 FQNEAQ (reference sequence). V was clipped by 5 bases and J by 4 bases; unmatched bases: 15. CDR3 length equals 17 residues.

The chain combines TRBV2 with TRBJ2-2, with 11 nucleotides matching TRBD2. Germline assignment: CDR1 SNHLY and CDR2 FYNNEI. CDR3 length: 15 residues. V lost 6 bases and J lost 7; bases outside the gene matches: 7. DNA of the CDR3: TGTGCCAGCAGCAGACTAGCGGGATTAAGCGGGGAGCTGTTTTTT. This encodes CASSRLAGLSGELFF. Filled out from reference TRBV2 and TRBJ2-2, the complete variable domain reads EPEVTQTPSHQVTQMGQEVILRCVPISNHLYFYWYRQILGQKVEFLVSFYNNEISEKSEIFDDQFSVERPDGSNFTLKIRSTKLEDSAMYFCASSRLAGLSGELFFGEGSRLTVL.

This chain links TRBV19 with TRBJ2-1; 7 positions match TRBD1. Germline lookup yields CDR1 LNHDA and CDR2 SQIVND (reference sequence). This CDR3 is built from 14 residues. V was clipped by 2 bases and J by 9 bases; unmatched bases: 7. The DNA of the CDR3 is TGTGCCAGTAGTATATCTGAGGGGGCGGGTGAGCAGTTCTTC. Translation gives CASSISEGAGEQFF.

CDR3 coding DNA: TGTGCCAGCGCCCTAAGGAGGGGACGAACTGAAGCTTTCTTT. Its protein product is CASALRRGRTEAFF. The chain links TRBV27 to TRBJ1-1; tentatively, D is TRBD1 (5 bases). Germline V gives CDR1 MNHEY, CDR2 SMNVEV (reference sequence). Deletions cut 8 bases from V and 5 bases from J, with 18 bases between. This CDR3 has 14 residues.

The chain combines TRBV28 with TRBJ2-1; D possibly matches TRBD1 or TRBD2 (7 bases each). V was cut by 7 bases and J by 10 bases, with 20 bases left in between. Germline assignment: CDR1 MDHEN and CDR2 SYDVKM. There are 14 residues in the CDR3. CDR3 coding DNA: TGTGCCAGCACCAGGGGGGGAGATTTCGGAGAGCAGTTCTTC. Protein product: CASTRGGDFGEQFF.

V gene TRBV9 combines with J gene TRBJ2-2; TRBD2 aligns across 10 bases. The junction had 9 bases not matched to a gene; V was cut back by 4 bases and J by 6 bases. The germline V gene has CDR1 SGDLS and CDR2 YYNGEE. The CDR3 extends over 16 amino acids. The CDR3 spells CASSPVLAGRAGELFF. The CDR3 DNA is TGTGCCAGCAGCCCGGTACTAGCGGGACGGGCCGGGGAGCTGTTTTTT. Supplemented by reference TRBV9 and TRBJ2-2, the full variable domain reads DSGVTQTPKHLITATGQRVTLRCSPRSGDLSVYWYQQSLDQGLQFLIQYYNGEERAKGNILERFSAQQFPDLHSELNLSSLELGDSALYFCASSPVLAGRAGELFFGEGSRLTVL.

J is TRBJ2-3 and V is TRBV6-1, with TRBD2 as a possible D gene (6 bases). The V end lost 3 bases, the J end lost 3 bases, and 7 bases lay between the germline ends. This CDR3 contains 13 residues. Germline V gives CDR1 MNHNS, CDR2 SASEGT. The CDR3 DNA is TGTGCCAGCAGTGAGGGGGGAACAGATACGCAGTATTTT. This translates into CASSEGGTDTQYF.

This chain uses TRBV5-6 with TRBJ1-5; no definite D call. Trimming stripped 1 base from V and 6 bases from J, with 5 bases between. Germline CDR1 reads SGHDT; CDR2 reads YYEEEE. This CDR3 is built from 12 residues. CDR3 residues: CASSLKGQPQHF. In DNA, the CDR3 is TGTGCCAGCAGCTTGAAGGGTCAGCCCCAGCATTTT.

The chain carries TRBV2 and TRBJ2-5, with 11 bases lining up with TRBD1. Germline loops: CDR1 SNHLY, CDR2 FYNNEI. V lost 7 bases, J lost 4 bases, and 5 bases stayed unmatched. This CDR3 comprises 14 residues. The CDR3 region is CASTFGTGGETQYF. CDR3 nucleotide sequence: TGTGCCAGCACTTTCGGGACAGGGGGAGAGACCCAGTACTTC.

This clone was seen a single time. V gene TRBV11-2 combines with J gene TRBJ2-1; TRBD2 matches 8 bases. The CDR3 covers 18 residues. Germline V lookup: CDR1 SGHAT, CDR2 FQNNGV. V lost 4 bases, J lost 8 bases, and 19 bases stayed unmatched. The CDR3 region is CASSSLSPISGSTHEQFF. CDR3 DNA: TGTGCCAGCAGCTCCTTAAGTCCCATCAGCGGGAGTACCCATGAGCAGTTCTTC.

The chain links TRBV28 to TRBJ2-7; the D gene is possibly TRBD2 (7 bases). The germline V gene has CDR1 MDHEN and CDR2 SYDVKM. V was trimmed by 3 bases and J by 2 bases, leaving 14 bases between them. The CDR3 extends over 15 amino acids. In DNA form, the CDR3 reads TGTGCCAGCAGTTTGGGAGGGACACAAGCCTACGAGCAGTACTTC. This encodes CASSLGGTQAYEQYF.

The genes are TRBV27 and TRBJ1-1, with D unclear. The V and J ends lost 4 bases and 7 bases respectively, with 16 bases between them. Germline lookup yields CDR1 MNHEY and CDR2 SMNVEV (reference sequence). This CDR3 has 14 amino acids. In DNA form, the CDR3 reads TGTGCCAGCAGTTCCTGGGGAGGTAAGGGTGAAGCTTTCTTT. This codes for CASSSWGGKGEAFF.

Regarding this clone: Other DNA sequences within the sample encode an identical CDR3. This chain uses TRBV5-1 with TRBJ2-2; 9 bases align to TRBD2. Germline CDR1 reads SGHRS; CDR2 reads YFSETQ. This CDR3 is 15 amino acids long. V trimming: 4 bases; J trimming: 0 bases; junction bases outside the gene matches: 1. The CDR3 is CASSRTSANTGELFF. As DNA, the CDR3 is TGCGCCAGCAGCCGGACTAGCGCGAACACCGGGGAGCTGTTTTTT. The variable domain in full, with the rest retrieved from reference TRBV5-1 and TRBJ2-2, is KAGVTQTPRYLIKTRGQQVTLSCSPISGHRSVSWYQQTPGQGLQFLFEYFSETQRNKGNFPGRFSGRQFSNSRSEMNVSTLELGDSALYLCASSRTSANTGELFFGEGSRLTVL.

A word on this clone: The same CDR3 also results from other DNA sequences found in this sample. The chain carries TRBV30 and TRBJ1-5; no reliable D call. This CDR3 contains 13 residues. V gave up 0 bases and J gave up 2 bases, with 5 bases separating them. The germline V gene encodes CDR1 GTSNPN and CDR2 SVGIG (reference sequence). The CDR3 protein is CAWSVGGNQPQHF. CDR3 nucleotide sequence: TGTGCCTGGAGTGTTGGGGGCAATCAGCCCCAGCATTTT.

V is TRBV30 and J is TRBJ2-4; the D gene is possibly TRBD1 (5 bases). The CDR3 is made up of 15 amino acids. The germline CDR1 and CDR2 sequences are GTSNPN and SVGIG (reference sequence). V was clipped by 0 bases and J by 1 base, with 10 bases between them. The chain's CDR3 is CAWSVGRAAKNIQYF. The CDR3 DNA reads as TGTGCCTGGAGTGTCGGCAGGGCGGCCAAAAACATTCAGTACTTC.

The rearrangement links TRBV30 to TRBJ2-7; D is ambiguous. The CDR3 spans 13 residues. Trimming removed 3 bases at V and 2 bases at J, with 11 bases between. The V gene's germline CDR1 is GTSNPN and CDR2 SVGIG (reference sequence). The CDR3 protein is CAWRRGPTYEQYF. DNA of the CDR3: TGTGCCTGGAGGAGAGGACCCACCTACGAGCAGTACTTC.

The chain joins TRBV2 to TRBJ2-6; TRBD2 matches at 14 bases. The CDR3 extends over 18 amino acids. Germline V gives CDR1 SNHLY, CDR2 FYNNEI. V shed 4 bases and J 2 bases; nucleotides not matched to a gene: 4. This CDR3 is CASSGGTSGRPGANVLTF. The CDR3 DNA reads as TGTGCCAGCAGTGGGGGGACTAGCGGGAGACCTGGGGCCAACGTCCTGACTTTC.